This T cell receptor beta chain is from a study of blood T cells in healthy people across ages. Study as a whole: Template switching captured about one barcoded beta molecule per two T cells.

PCR was performed a second time for roughly 7 to 11 cycles using a sample-barcoded 5' primer and a J-beta primer mix. From the 5' RACE reads, TCRdb called clonotypes with MiXCR, one entry per CDR3 protein. The sample consists of roughly 1.6 million distinct CDR3 sequences, almost 35% of them appearing once. The CDR3 extends over 15 amino acids. From germline, CDR1 is SGHRS and CDR2 YFSETQ. V gave up 3 bases and J gave up 1 base, with 12 bases separating them. Sequencing was performed on blood. This TCR derives from a woman aged 25 to 39 in good health. The genes are TRBV5-1 and TRBJ2-3; D might be TRBD2 (6 bases). For the CDR3, the DNA is TGCGCCAGCAGCTCCCGGGGGATCGGCACAGATACGCAGTATTTT. It is translated as CASSSRGIGTDTQYF.